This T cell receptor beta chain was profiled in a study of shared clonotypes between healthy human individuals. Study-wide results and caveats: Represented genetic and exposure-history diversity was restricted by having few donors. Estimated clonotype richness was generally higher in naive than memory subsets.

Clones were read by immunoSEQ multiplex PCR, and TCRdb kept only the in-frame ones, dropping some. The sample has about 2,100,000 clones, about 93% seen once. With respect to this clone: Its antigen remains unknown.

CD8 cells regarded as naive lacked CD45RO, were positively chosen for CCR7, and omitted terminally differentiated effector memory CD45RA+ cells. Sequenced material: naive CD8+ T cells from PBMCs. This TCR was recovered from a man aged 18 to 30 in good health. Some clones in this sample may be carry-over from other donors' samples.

CDR3 in amino acids: CASSVQSQETQYF. The CDR3, as DNA: TGTGCCAGCAGTGTCCAATCCCAAGAGACCCAGTACTTC. The genes are TRBV6-6 and TRBJ2-5; no firm D call. V was shortened by 5 bases and J by 1 base, with 8 bases between the two germline ends. Germline lookup yields CDR1 MNHNY and CDR2 SVGAGI (reference sequence). This CDR3 has 13 amino acids.